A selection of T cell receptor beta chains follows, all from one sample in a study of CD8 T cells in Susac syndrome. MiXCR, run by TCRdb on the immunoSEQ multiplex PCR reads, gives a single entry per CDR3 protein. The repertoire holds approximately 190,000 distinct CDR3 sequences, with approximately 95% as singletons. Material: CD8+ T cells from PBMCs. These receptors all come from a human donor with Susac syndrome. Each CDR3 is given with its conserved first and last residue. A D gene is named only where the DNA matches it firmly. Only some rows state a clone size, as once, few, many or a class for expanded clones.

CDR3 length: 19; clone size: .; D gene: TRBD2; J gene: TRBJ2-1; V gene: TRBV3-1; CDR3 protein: CASSQDLAGGLNSYNEQFF; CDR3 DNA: TGTGCCAGCAGCCAAGATCTAGCGGGAGGGTTAAACTCCTACAATGAGCAGTTCTTC
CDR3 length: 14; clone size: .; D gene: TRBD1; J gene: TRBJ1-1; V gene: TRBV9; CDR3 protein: CASSAPGQGFEAFF; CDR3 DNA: TGTGCCAGCAGCGCCCCGGGACAGGGGTTTGAAGCTTTCTTT
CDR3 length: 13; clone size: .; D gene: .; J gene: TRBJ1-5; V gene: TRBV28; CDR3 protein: CASGLNSNQPQHF; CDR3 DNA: TGTGCCAGCGGACTCAATAGCAATCAGCCCCAGCATTTT
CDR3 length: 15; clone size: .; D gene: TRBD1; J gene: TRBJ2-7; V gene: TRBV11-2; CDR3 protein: CASSPQTGRTYEQYF; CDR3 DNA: TGTGCCAGCAGCCCCCAGACAGGGCGCACCTACGAGCAGTACTTC
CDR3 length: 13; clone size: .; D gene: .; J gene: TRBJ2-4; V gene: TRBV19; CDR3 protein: CASSDRAKNIQYF; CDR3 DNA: TGTGCCAGCTCCGACAGGGCCAAAAACATTCAGTACTTC
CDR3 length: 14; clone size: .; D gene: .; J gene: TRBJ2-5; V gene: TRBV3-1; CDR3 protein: CASWGKGTYQTQYF; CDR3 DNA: TGTGCCAGCTGGGGGAAGGGGACCTACCAGACCCAGTACTTC
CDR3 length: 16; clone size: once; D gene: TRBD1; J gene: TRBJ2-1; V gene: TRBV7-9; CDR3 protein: CASSLRPGTDYNEQFF; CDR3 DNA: TGTGCCAGCAGCCTAAGACCCGGGACAGACTACAATGAGCAGTTCTTC
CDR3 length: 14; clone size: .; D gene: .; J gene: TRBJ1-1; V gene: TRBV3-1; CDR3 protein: CASSQEFRAGKAFF; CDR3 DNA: TGTGCCAGCAGCCAAGAGTTCAGGGCGGGCAAAGCTTTCTTT
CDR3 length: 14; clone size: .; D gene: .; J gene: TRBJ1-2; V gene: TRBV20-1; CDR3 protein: CSASAPQDSYGYTF; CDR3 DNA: TGCAGTGCTAGTGCCCCCCAGGACAGCTATGGCTACACCTTC
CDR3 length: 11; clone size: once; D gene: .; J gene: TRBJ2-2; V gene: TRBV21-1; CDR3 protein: CASGQTGELFF; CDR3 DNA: TGTGCCAGCGGTCAGACCGGGGAGCTGTTTTTT
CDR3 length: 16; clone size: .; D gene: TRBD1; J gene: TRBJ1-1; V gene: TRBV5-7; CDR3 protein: CASSYIKGALNTEAFF; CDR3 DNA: TGTGCCAGCAGCTATATTAAGGGGGCCTTGAACACTGAAGCTTTCTTT
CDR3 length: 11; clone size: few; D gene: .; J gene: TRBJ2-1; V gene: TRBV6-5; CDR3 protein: CASSYGVEQFF; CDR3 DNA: TGTGCCAGCAGTTACGGTGTGGAGCAGTTCTTC
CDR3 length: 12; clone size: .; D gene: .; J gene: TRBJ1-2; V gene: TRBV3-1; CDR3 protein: CASSPSGYGYTF; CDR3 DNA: TGTGCCAGCAGCCCGAGTGGGTATGGCTACACCTTC
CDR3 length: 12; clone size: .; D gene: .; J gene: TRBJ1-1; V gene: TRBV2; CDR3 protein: CASKRGNTEAFF; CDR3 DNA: TGTGCCAGCAAGAGGGGGAACACTGAAGCTTTCTTT